The 21 T cell receptor beta chains listed next were all sequenced from one sample in a study of blood T cells in healthy people across ages. Then a second PCR, running about 6 to 12 cycles, was carried out with a sample-barcoded 5' primer and a J-beta primer mix. TCRdb ran MiXCR on the 5' RACE reads and lists one entry per CDR3 protein. The table shows fewer than 1 million distinct CDR3 sequences, with more than 40% occurring only once. The material sequenced was blood. The origin of the receptors is a man in his 60s in good health.

The DNA for the CDR3 is TGCGCCAGCAGCCAAGGGACATTCACCAACTATGGCTACACCTTC. Translation: CASSQGTFTNYGYTF. The chain couples TRBV4-3 to TRBJ1-2, with D possibly matching TRBD1 (5 bases). Trimming took 1 base from V and 2 from J, leaving 11 bases between them. Germline CDR1 LGHNA, CDR2 YSLEER. The CDR3 totals 15 residues.

This clonotype has more than one count but fewer than ten. J is TRBJ2-7 and V is TRBV6-2 or TRBV6-3; TRBD2 aligns across 8 bases. Germline-derived CDR1 and CDR2 are MNHEY and SVGEGT. The V and J ends lost 0 bases and 3 bases, in that order; junction bases with no gene match: 7. This CDR3 has 16 amino acids. The CDR3 protein is CASSYSTSGGGYEQYF. DNA of the CDR3: TGTGCCAGCAGTTACTCGACCTCGGGAGGGGGCTACGAGCAGTACTTC.

The rearrangement joins TRBV7-2 to TRBJ2-7, with D perhaps TRBD1 (6 bases). V dropped 4 bases and J dropped 3 bases, with 10 bases sitting between them. Per the germline V gene, CDR1 is SGHTA and CDR2 is FQGNSA. This CDR3 is 13 amino acids long. CDR3 amino acids: CASSSQGGYEQYF. The CDR3, as DNA: TGTGCCAGCAGCTCCCAAGGGGGCTACGAGCAGTACTTC.

V and J are TRBV3-1 and TRBJ2-5; 9 positions agree with TRBD1. The J segment lost 3 bases and the V segment lost 2 bases, leaving 7 bases of the junction unmatched. In germline, CDR1 is LGHDT, CDR2 YNNKEL (reference sequence). CDR3 length equals 16 residues. The CDR3 spells CASSQTNRGREETQYF. The CDR3, as DNA: TGTGCCAGCAGCCAAACGAACAGGGGGCGGGAAGAGACCCAGTACTTC.

Many counts were recorded for this clonotype. V gene TRBV4-3 combines with J gene TRBJ2-3; 7 bases map to TRBD1. The CDR3 covers 14 residues. Per germline, CDR1 LGHNA and CDR2 YSLEER. V lost 6 bases and J lost 5; bases outside the gene matches: 8. This CDR3 is CASSQTGDGDTQYF. The CDR3 DNA follows: TGCGCCAGCAGTCAAACAGGGGATGGAGATACGCAGTATTTT.

CDR3 residues: CATSFQPGQGLPILFF. The CDR3 nucleotides are TGTGCCACCAGTTTCCAGCCCGGACAGGGTCTACCGATTTTGTTCTTC. The V call is TRBV24-1, the J call TRBJ2-1; TRBD1 matches at 8 bases. Germline V lookup: CDR1 KGHDR, CDR2 SFDVKD. CDR3 length: 16 amino acids. V dropped 6 bases and J dropped 15; count of bases not matched to a gene: 21.

The J gene is TRBJ1-2, the V gene TRBV20-1, with a possible D match to TRBD1 (6 bases). With 3 bases removed from V and 8 bases from J, the gap between germline ends came to 16 bases. Germline V CDR1 and CDR2: DFQATT, SNEGSKA (reference sequence). The CDR3 is made up of 13 amino acids. CDR3 sequence reads: CSASPQGIQGYTF. The CDR3 DNA follows: TGCAGTGCTAGTCCACAGGGAATTCAGGGCTACACCTTC.

This clonotype has a handful of counts. This chain joins TRBV20-1 and TRBJ2-5; D may be TRBD2 (6 bases). The CDR3 is made up of 15 amino acids. Trimming stripped 5 bases from V and 1 base from J, with 17 bases between. Germline V CDR1 and CDR2: DFQATT, SNEGSKA (reference sequence). The CDR3 DNA reads as TGCAGTGCTGAGGAAGGCGGGGTGATCCAAGAGACCCAGTACTTC. Translation gives CSAEEGGVIQETQYF.

This sequence joins TRBV30 and TRBJ2-7; the D is unclear. The V and J ends lost 2 bases and 0 bases respectively, with 14 bases between them. Germline values: CDR1 GTSNPN, CDR2 SVGIG (reference sequence). The CDR3 extends over 15 amino acids. CDR3 region: CAWSLRQRSSYEQYF. For the CDR3, the DNA is TGTGCCTGGAGTCTCAGACAAAGGAGCTCCTACGAGCAGTACTTC. The variable domain in full, completed from reference TRBV30 and TRBJ2-7, reads SQTIHQWPATLVQPVGSPLSLECTVEGTSNPNLYWYRQAAGRGLQLLFYSVGIGQISSEVPQNLSASRPQDRQFILSSKKLLLSDSGFYLCAWSLRQRSSYEQYFGPGTRLTVT.

The rearrangement links TRBV4-3 to TRBJ1-1; unclear D gene. Trimming pared 0 bases from V and 5 bases from J, leaving 13 bases between. Looked up from germline, CDR1 is LGHNA and CDR2 is YSLEER. This CDR3 spans 15 amino acids. The CDR3 protein is CASSQDITGRTEAFF. The CDR3 nucleotides are TGCGCCAGCAGCCAAGATATTACGGGTAGGACTGAAGCTTTCTTT.

This clonotype was seen a few times. V gene TRBV12-3 or TRBV12-4 combines with J gene TRBJ2-3, with 7 bases that match TRBD1. With V trimmed by 5 bases and J by 1 base, 6 bases remained unmatched. The CDR3 extends over 15 amino acids. The CDR3 reads CASSRQGVGTDTQYF. CDR3 DNA sequence: TGTGCCAGCAGTAGACAGGGAGTGGGCACAGATACGCAGTATTTT.

This clonotype came up a few times. The chain is built from TRBV4-1 and TRBJ2-3, with unresolved D. The CDR3 is 14 residues long. The V end lost 5 bases, the J end lost 1 base, and 10 bases lay between the germline ends. Germline-derived CDR1 and CDR2 are MGHRA and YSYEKL. CDR3: CASSFGPGTDTQYF. CDR3 in DNA: TGCGCCAGCAGCTTTGGACCAGGCACAGATACGCAGTATTTT.

This clonotype was counted only a few times. The rearrangement joins TRBV7-2 to TRBJ2-7; D perhaps matches TRBD1 (5 bases). Germline V gene data show CDR1 as SGHTA and CDR2 as FQGNSA. CDR3 length: 13 amino acids. The V gene lost 5 bases and the J gene lost 2 bases, with 10 bases spanning the gap. CDR3: CASSRQRAYEQYF. For the CDR3, the DNA is TGTGCCAGCAGCCGACAGCGTGCCTACGAGCAGTACTTC.

This clonotype was counted between two and nine times. The V gene is TRBV5-1, the J gene TRBJ2-7, with 11 bases that match TRBD1. Trimming cost V 4 bases and J 6 bases; bases outside gene matches: 6. This CDR3 has 14 residues. CDR1 and CDR2 from the germline V gene are SGHRS and YFSETQ. The CDR3 loop is CASSVGQGAFEQYF. The CDR3 bases are TGCGCCAGCAGCGTAGGACAGGGGGCGTTCGAGCAGTACTTC.

The J gene is TRBJ2-1, the V gene TRBV6-6; 10 bases agree with TRBD2. Germline assignment: CDR1 MNHNY and CDR2 SVGAGI (reference sequence). Trimming took 10 bases from V and 9 from J; bases not matched to a gene: 12. CDR3 length equals 14 residues. The CDR3 is CAIKAGGPVTEQFF. CDR3 nucleotide sequence: TGTGCCATTAAAGCGGGGGGGCCTGTTACTGAGCAGTTCTTC.

This clonotype has a handful of counts. The chain recombines TRBV2 with TRBJ2-7; 8 nucleotides align to TRBD2. CDR3 length equals 16 residues. Germline V gene data show CDR1 as SNHLY and CDR2 as FYNNEI. Germline trimming cut 0 bases from V and 2 bases from J; bases unmatched to any gene: 6. The CDR3 DNA follows: TGTGCCAGCAGTGAAGCCCCGGGGGGGCCGGCCTACGAGCAGTACTTC. As protein: CASSEAPGGPAYEQYF.

Within the sample, this clonotype is medium-sized. This chain connects TRBV6-5 to TRBJ2-7; D call uncertain. There are 11 residues in the CDR3. The V gene lost 0 bases and the J gene lost 7 bases, with 4 bases spanning the gap. Germline V gene sequence: CDR1 MNHEY, CDR2 SVGAGI. The CDR3 bases are TGTGCCAGCAGTTACTCGGGGGAGCAGTACTTC. This encodes CASSYSGEQYF.

This clonotype has a handful of counts. CDR3 region: CASSEQVANIQYF. The CDR3 nucleotides are TGTGCCAGCAGTGAGCAGGTAGCAAACATTCAGTACTTC. This rearrangement joins TRBV6-1 to TRBJ2-4; no clear D gene. CDR3 length equals 13 residues. The V end lost 3 bases, the J end lost 6 bases, and 9 bases lay between the germline ends. Germline V gives CDR1 MNHNS, CDR2 SASEGT.

This chain joins TRBV5-1 and TRBJ2-3, with no clear D. The CDR3 contains 14 residues. V lost 0 bases to trimming and J lost 0 bases, with 5 bases between them. Germline loops: CDR1 SGHRS, CDR2 YFSETQ. As DNA, the CDR3 is TGCGCCAGCAGCTTGGTAGAGAGCACAGATACGCAGTATTTT. This encodes CASSLVESTDTQYF.

A few counts support this clonotype. The chain combines TRBV6-5 with TRBJ1-4; 8 nucleotides match TRBD1. The germline V gene encodes CDR1 MNHEY and CDR2 SVGAGI. V trimming: 5 bases; J trimming: 0 bases; junction bases outside the gene matches: 5. The CDR3 totals 16 residues. The chain's CDR3 is CASSTKQGATNEKLFF. The CDR3 DNA follows: TGTGCCAGCAGTACTAAACAGGGGGCAACTAATGAAAAACTGTTTTTT.

The V gene is TRBV29-1, the J gene TRBJ1-2, with 7 bases matching TRBD1. V lost 7 bases and J lost 7; bases outside the gene matches: 12. The CDR3 totals 13 residues. CDR1 SQVTM and CDR2 ANQGSEA come from the germline V gene. The CDR3 loop reads CSGVGTGDRGYTF. CDR3 sequence (DNA): TGCAGCGGCGTCGGAACAGGGGACCGTGGCTACACCTTC.